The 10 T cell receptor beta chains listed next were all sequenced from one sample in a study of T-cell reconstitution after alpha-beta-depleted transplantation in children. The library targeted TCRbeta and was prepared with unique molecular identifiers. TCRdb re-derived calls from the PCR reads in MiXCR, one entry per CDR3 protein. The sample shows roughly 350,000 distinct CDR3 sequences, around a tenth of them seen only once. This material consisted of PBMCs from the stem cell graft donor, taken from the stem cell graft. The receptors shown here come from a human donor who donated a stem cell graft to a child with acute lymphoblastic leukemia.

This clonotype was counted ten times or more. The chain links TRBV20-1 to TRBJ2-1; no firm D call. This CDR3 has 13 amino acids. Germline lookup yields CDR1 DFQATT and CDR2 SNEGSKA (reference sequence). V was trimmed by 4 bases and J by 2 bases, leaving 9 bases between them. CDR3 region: CSAKEIPYNEQFF. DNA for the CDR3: TGCAGTGCTAAGGAGATTCCCTACAATGAGCAGTTCTTC.

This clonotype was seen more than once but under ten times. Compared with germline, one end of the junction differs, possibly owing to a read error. The CDR3 reads CSARGLAQTYNEQFF. Written as DNA, the CDR3 is TGCAGTGCAAGAGGCCTAGCGCAGACTTACAATGAGCAGTTCTTC. The chain carries TRBV20-1 and TRBJ2-1, with D tentatively TRBD2 (6 bases). From germline, CDR1 is DFQATT and CDR2 SNEGSKA (reference sequence). CDR3 size: 15 residues.

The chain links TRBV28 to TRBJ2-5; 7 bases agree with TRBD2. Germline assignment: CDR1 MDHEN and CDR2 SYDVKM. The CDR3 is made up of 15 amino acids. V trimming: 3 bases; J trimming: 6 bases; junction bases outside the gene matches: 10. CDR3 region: CASSFAGERGQTQYF. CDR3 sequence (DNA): TGTGCCAGCAGTTTCGCGGGGGAGCGCGGGCAGACCCAGTACTTC. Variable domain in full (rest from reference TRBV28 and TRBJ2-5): DVKVTQSSRYLVKRTGEKVFLECVQDMDHENMFWYRQDPGLGLRLIYFSYDVKMKEKGDIPEGYSVSREKKERFSLILESASTNQTSMYLCASSFAGERGQTQYFGPGTRLLVL.

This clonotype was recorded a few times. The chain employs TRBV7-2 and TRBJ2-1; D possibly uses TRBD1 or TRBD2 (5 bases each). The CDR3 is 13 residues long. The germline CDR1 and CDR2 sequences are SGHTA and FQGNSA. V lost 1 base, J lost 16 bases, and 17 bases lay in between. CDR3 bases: TGTGCCAGCAGCTTAGGGTATCTAGAGGGGTACTTCTTC. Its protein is CASSLGYLEGYFF.

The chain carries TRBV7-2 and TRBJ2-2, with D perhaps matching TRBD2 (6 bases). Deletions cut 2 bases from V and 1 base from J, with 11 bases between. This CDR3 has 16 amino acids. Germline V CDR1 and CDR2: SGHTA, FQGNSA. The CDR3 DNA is TGTGCCAGCAGCTTATTGGCCGGGGGGAACACCGGGGAGCTGTTTTTT. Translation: CASSLLAGGNTGELFF.

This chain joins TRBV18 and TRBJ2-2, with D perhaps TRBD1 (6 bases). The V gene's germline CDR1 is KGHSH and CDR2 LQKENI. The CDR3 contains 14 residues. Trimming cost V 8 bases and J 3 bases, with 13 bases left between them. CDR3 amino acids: CASPGTTYTGELFF. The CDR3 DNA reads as TGTGCCAGCCCAGGGACAACTTACACCGGGGAGCTGTTTTTT.

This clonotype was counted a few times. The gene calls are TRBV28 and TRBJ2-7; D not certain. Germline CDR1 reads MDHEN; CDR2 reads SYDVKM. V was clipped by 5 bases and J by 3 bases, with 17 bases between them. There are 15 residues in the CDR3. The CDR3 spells CASSPNWSYHYEQYF. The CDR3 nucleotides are TGTGCCAGCAGTCCAAACTGGTCGTACCACTACGAGCAGTACTTC.

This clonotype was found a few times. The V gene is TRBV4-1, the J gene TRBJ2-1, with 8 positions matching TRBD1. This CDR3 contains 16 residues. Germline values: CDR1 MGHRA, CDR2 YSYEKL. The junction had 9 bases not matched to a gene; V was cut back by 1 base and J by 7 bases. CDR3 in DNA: TGCGCCAGCAGCCAAGGGGGGGCCTACAGGGGGAATGAGCAGTTCTTC. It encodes CASSQGGAYRGNEQFF.

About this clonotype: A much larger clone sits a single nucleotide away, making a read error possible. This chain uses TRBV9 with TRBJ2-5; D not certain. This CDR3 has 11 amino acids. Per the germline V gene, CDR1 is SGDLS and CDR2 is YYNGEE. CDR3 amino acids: CASSNQATQYF. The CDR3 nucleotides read TGTGCCAGCAGCAACCAAGCGACCCAGTACTTC.

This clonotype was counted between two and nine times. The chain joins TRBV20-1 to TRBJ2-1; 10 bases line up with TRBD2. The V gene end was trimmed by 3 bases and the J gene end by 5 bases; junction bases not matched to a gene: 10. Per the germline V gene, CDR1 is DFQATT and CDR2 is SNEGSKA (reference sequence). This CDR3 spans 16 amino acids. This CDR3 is CSASGLAGGVHNEQFF. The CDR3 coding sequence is TGCAGTGCTAGTGGTTTAGCGGGAGGTGTCCACAATGAGCAGTTCTTC.